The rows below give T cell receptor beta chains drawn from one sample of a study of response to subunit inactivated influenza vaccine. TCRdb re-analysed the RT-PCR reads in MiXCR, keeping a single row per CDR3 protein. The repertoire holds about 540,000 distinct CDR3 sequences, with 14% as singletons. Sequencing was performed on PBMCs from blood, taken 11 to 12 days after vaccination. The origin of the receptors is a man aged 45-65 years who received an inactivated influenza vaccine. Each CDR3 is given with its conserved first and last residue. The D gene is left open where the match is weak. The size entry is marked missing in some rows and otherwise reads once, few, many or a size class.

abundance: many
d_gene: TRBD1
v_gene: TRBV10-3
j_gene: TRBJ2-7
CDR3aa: CAISVDRGLYEQYF
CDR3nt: TGTGCCATCAGTGTTGACAGGGGGCTGTACGAGCAGTACTTC

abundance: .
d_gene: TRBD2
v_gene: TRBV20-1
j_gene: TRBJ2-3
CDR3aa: CSAKAGQFAGTSGIIHTDTQYF
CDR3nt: TGCAGTGCTAAGGCAGGGCAATTCGCCGGGACTAGCGGGATTATTCACACAGATACGCAGTATTTT

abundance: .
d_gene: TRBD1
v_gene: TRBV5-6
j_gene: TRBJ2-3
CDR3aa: CASSRRLQGDLSTDTQYF
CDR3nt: TGTGCCAGCAGCCGAAGATTACAGGGGGACCTATCGACAGATACGCAGTATTTT

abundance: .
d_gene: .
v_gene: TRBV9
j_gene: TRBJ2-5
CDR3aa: CASSRTAETQYF
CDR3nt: TGTGCCAGCAGCCGGACTGCGGAGACCCAGTACTTC

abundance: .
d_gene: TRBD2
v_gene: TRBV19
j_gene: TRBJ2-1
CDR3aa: CASRAVAGGRYNEQFF
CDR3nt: TGTGCCAGTAGGGCGGTAGCGGGAGGCCGGTACAATGAGCAGTTCTTC

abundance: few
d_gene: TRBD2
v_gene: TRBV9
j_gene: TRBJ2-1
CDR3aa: CASSVGGSGSGYEQFF
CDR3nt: TGTGCCAGCAGCGTCGGGGGAAGCGGGAGTGGATATGAGCAGTTCTTC

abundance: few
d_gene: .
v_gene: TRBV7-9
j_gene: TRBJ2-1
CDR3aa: CASSLGAGLSDQFF
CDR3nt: TGTGCCAGCAGCTTGGGGGCGGGTCTATCTGATCAGTTCTTC

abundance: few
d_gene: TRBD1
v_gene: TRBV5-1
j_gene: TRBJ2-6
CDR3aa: CASSLQGAIGGANVLTF
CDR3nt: TGCGCCAGCAGCTTACAGGGGGCTATCGGTGGGGCCAACGTCCTGACTTTC

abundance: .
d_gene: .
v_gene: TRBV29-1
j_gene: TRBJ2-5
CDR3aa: CSVLREGETQYF
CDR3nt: TGCAGCGTTCTTCGAGAGGGGGAGACCCAGTACTTC

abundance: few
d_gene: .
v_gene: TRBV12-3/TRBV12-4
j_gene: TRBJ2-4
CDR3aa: CASSLGGVSIQYF
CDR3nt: TGTGCCAGCAGTTTAGGGGGGGTATCCATTCAGTACTTC

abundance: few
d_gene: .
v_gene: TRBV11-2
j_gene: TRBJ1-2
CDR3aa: CASSFSALNGYGYTF
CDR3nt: TGTGCCAGCAGCTTTTCGGCCCTCAACGGGTATGGCTACACCTTC

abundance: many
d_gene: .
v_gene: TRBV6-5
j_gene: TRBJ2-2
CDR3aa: CASSYPNTGELFF
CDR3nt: TGTGCCAGCAGTTACCCGAACACCGGGGAGCTGTTTTTT

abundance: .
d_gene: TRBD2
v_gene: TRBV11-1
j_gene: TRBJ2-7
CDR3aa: CASSLAGLAAYEQYF
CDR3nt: TGTGCCAGCAGCTTAGCGGGACTAGCGGCCTACGAGCAGTACTTC

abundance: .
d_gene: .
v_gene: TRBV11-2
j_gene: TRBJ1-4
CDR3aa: CASSSLTGRRDEKLFF
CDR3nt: TGTGCCAGCAGCTCACTAACAGGGAGGCGTGATGAAAAACTGTTTTTT

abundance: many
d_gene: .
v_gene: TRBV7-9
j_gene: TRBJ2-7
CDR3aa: CASSLVVGEQYF
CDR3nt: TGTGCCAGCAGCTTAGTGGTTGGCGAGCAGTACTTC

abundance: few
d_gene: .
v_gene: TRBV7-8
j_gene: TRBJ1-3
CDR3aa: CASSLVSRVYSGNTIYF
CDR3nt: TGTGCCAGCAGCTTAGTATCGAGGGTGTACTCTGGAAACACCATATATTTT

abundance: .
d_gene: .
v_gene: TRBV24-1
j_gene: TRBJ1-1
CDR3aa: CATSDFRNTEAFF
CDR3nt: TGTGCCACCAGTGATTTTAGGAACACTGAAGCTTTCTTT

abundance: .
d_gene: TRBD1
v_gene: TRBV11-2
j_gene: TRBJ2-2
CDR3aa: CASSFRDRGPAGELFF
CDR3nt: TGTGCCAGCAGCTTCCGGGACAGGGGGCCGGCCGGGGAGCTGTTTTTT

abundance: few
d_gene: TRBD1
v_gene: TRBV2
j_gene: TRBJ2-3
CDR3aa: CASGRDRVTDTQYF
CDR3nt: TGTGCCAGCGGCCGGGACAGGGTCACAGATACGCAGTATTTT

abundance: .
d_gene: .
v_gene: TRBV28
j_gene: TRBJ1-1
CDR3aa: CASRGGTPAEAFF
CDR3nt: TGTGCCAGCAGAGGAGGGACACCGGCTGAAGCTTTCTTT

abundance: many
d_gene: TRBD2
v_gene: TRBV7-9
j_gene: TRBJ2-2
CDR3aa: CASSLPPRLAGLTGELFF
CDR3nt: TGTGCCAGCAGCTTACCTCCCAGACTAGCGGGACTCACCGGGGAGCTGTTTTTT

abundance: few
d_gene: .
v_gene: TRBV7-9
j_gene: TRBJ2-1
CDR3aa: CASGVPTGNSSYNEQFF
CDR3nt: TGTGCCAGCGGGGTTCCAACGGGAAACAGCTCCTACAATGAGCAGTTCTTC

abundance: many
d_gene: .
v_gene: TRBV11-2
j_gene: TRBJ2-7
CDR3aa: CASRPLRAPFYEQYF
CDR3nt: TGTGCCAGCAGACCTCTAAGGGCCCCCTTCTACGAGCAGTACTTC

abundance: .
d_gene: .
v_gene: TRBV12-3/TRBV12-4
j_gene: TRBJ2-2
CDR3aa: CASSFSLGGELFF
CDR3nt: TGTGCCAGCAGTTTTAGTCTAGGCGGGGAGCTGTTTTTT

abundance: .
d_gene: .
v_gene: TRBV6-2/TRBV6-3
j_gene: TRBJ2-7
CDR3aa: CASSDVSYEQYF
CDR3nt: TGTGCCAGCAGCGACGTGTCCTACGAGCAGTACTTC

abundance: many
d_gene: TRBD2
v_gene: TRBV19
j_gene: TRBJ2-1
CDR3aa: CASSPPSGSTSYNEQFF
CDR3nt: TGTGCCAGTAGTCCCCCCAGCGGGAGTACCTCCTACAATGAGCAGTTCTTC

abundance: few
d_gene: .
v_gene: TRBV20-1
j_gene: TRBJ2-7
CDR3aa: CSASFAREQYF
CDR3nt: TGCAGTGCTAGTTTCGCTCGCGAGCAGTACTTC

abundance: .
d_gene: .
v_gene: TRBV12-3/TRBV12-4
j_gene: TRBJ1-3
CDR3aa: CASRSLQASGNTIYF
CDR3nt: TGTGCCAGCAGATCCCTCCAAGCATCTGGAAACACCATATATTTT

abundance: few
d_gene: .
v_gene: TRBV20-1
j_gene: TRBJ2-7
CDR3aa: CSARASFRWGKDEQYF
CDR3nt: TGCAGTGCTAGAGCTAGCTTTCGGTGGGGTAAAGACGAGCAGTACTTC